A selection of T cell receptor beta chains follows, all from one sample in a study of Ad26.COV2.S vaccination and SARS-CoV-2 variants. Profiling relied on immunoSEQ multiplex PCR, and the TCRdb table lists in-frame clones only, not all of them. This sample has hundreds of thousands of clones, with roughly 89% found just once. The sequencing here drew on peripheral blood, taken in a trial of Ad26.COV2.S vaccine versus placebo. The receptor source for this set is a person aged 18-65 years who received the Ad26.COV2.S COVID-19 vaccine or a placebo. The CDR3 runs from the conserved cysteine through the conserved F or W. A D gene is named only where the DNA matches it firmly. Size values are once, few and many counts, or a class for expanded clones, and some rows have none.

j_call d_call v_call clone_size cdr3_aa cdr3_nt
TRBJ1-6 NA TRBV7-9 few CASSPGTPVESLHF TGTGCCAGCAGCCCTGGGACGCCCGTTGAGTCCCTCCACTTT
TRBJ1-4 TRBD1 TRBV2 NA CASSEARQGAGEKLFF TGTGCCAGCAGTGAAGCGCGACAGGGGGCAGGTGAAAAACTGTTTTTT
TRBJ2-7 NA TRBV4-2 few CASSQDKRLEQYF TGTGCCAGCAGCCAAGATAAGAGGCTCGAGCAGTACTTC
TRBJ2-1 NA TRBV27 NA CASRRNNEQFF TGTGCCAGCCGGAGAAACAATGAGCAGTTCTTC
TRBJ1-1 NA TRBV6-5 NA CASSWNKNTEAFF TGTGCCAGCAGTTGGAACAAGAACACTGAAGCTTTCTTT
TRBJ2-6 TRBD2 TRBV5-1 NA CASSFFGGDPGANVLTF TGCGCCAGCAGCTTTTTTGGGGGGGACCCTGGGGCCAACGTCCTGACTTTC
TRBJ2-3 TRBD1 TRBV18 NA CASSKITGVADTQYF TGTGCCAGCTCAAAGATTACAGGGGTCGCAGATACGCAGTATTTT
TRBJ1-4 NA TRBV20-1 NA CSVTDRPTNEKLFF TGCAGTGTTACTGATCGCCCAACTAATGAAAAACTGTTTTTT
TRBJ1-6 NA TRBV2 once CASSEGLGRRNSPLHF TGTGCCAGCAGTGAAGGTCTGGGCAGGAGAAATTCACCCCTCCACTTT
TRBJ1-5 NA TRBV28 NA CASSLIGGGGVEPQHF TGTGCCAGCAGTTTAATCGGGGGTGGAGGGGTGGAGCCCCAGCATTTT
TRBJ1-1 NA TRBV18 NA CASSQNLVHTEAFF TGTGCCAGCTCACAAAACCTCGTCCACACTGAAGCTTTCTTT
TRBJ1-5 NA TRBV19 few CASSPRGGRSQPQHF TGTGCCAGTAGTCCCCGAGGGGGGCGAAGTCAGCCCCAGCATTTT
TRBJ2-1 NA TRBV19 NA CASSIFGGIYEQFF TGTGCCAGTAGTATCTTCGGCGGGATATATGAGCAGTTCTTC
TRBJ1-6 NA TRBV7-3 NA CASSLLGQGNSPLHF TGTGCCAGCAGCTTACTCGGGCAGGGAAATTCACCCCTCCACTTT
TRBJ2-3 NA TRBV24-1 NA CATSDRTYRDGDTQYF TGTGCCACCAGTGATCGTACCTACAGGGATGGAGATACGCAGTATTTT
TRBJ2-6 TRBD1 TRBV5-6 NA CASSLGQGGTTGANVLTF TGTGCCAGCAGCTTGGGACAGGGGGGAACGACTGGGGCCAACGTCCTGACTTTC
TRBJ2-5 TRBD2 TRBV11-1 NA CASRTSGGTQETQYF TGTGCCAGCAGGACTAGCGGGGGGACTCAAGAGACCCAGTACTTC
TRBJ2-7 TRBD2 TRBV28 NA CASSLWISAGTSGGTPWEQYF TGTGCCAGCAGTTTATGGATTTCCGCCGGGACTAGCGGGGGGACCCCCTGGGAGCAGTACTTC
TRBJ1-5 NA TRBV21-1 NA CASSPSGEFNQPQHF TGTGCCAGCAGCCCGAGCGGGGAGTTCAATCAGCCCCAGCATTTT
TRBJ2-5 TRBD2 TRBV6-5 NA CASSYLAGVGETQYF TGTGCCAGCAGTTACCTAGCGGGGGTAGGGGAGACCCAGTACTTC
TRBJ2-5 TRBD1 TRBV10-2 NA CASCVHDRVETQYF TGCGCCAGCTGTGTCCACGACAGGGTCGAGACCCAGTACTTC
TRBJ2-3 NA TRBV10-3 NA CAISDSGGLTQYF TGTGCCATCAGTGATTCTGGGGGTCTTACGCAGTATTTT
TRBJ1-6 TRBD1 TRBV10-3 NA CAISYNRDRGSQSPLHF TGTGCCATCAGTTATAACCGGGACAGGGGTTCTCAATCACCCCTCCACTTT
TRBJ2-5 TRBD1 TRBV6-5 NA CASLGGTGGWETQYF TGTGCCAGCTTGGGCGGGACAGGGGGCTGGGAGACCCAGTACTTC
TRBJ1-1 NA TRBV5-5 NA CASSPVDREAFF TGTGCCAGCAGCCCAGTAGACAGGGAAGCTTTCTTT
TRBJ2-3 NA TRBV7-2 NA CASSLERRGDTQYF TGTGCCAGCAGCTTAGAGCGGCGGGGAGATACGCAGTATTTT
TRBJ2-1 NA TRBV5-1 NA CASSFGVGGNEQFF TGCGCCAGCAGCTTTGGTGTCGGGGGAAATGAGCAGTTCTTC
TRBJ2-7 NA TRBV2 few CAGSRTSSYEQYF TGTGCCGGGAGTAGGACCAGCTCCTACGAGCAGTACTTC
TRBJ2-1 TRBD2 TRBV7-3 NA CASSRSGGDYNEQFF TGTGCCAGCAGCCGCTCCGGGGGGGACTACAATGAGCAGTTCTTC
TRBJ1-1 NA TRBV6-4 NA CASSDSWPRNTEAFF TGTGCCAGCAGTGACTCGTGGCCGAGGAACACTGAAGCTTTCTTT
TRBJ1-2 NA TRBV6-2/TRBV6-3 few CASSPPSSRVSYGYTF TGTGCCAGCAGCCCGCCGTCCTCCAGGGTTAGCTATGGCTACACCTTC
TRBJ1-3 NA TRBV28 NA CASRQGSGNTIYF TGTGCCAGCAGGCAGGGCTCTGGAAACACCATATATTTT
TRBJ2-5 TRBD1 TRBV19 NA CASSIGQGVETQYF TGTGCCAGTAGTATAGGACAGGGGGTGGAGACCCAGTACTTC
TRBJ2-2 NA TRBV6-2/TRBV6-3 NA CASSRSADTTGELFF TGTGCCAGCAGCCGCTCAGCGGATACCACCGGGGAGCTGTTTTTT
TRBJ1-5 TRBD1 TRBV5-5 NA CASSFRTGFGFQPQHF TGTGCCAGCAGCTTCCGGACAGGGTTTGGTTTTCAGCCCCAGCATTTT
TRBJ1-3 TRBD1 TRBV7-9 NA CASRPGTARSGNTIYF TGTGCCAGCAGACCTGGGACAGCGAGGAGTGGAAACACCATATATTTT
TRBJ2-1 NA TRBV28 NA CASRVRDEQFF TGTGCCAGCAGGGTCAGGGATGAGCAGTTCTTC
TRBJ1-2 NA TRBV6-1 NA CASSERGGGWDGGYTF TGTGCCAGCAGTGAAAGGGGGGGCGGATGGGATGGCGGCTACACCTTC
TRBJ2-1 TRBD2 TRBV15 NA CATGTLSGIGSYNEQFF TGTGCCACCGGGACCTTAAGCGGGATAGGGTCCTACAATGAGCAGTTCTTC
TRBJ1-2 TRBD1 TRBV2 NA CASPGTGDLYGYTF TGTGCCAGCCCCGGGACAGGGGACCTCTATGGCTACACCTTC
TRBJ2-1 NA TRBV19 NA CASSIQAYNEQFF TGTGCCAGTAGTATACAAGCTTACAATGAGCAGTTCTTC
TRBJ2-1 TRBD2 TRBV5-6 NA CASSTIAGEHFHEQFF TGTGCCAGCAGCACAATAGCGGGGGAGCATTTCCATGAGCAGTTCTTC
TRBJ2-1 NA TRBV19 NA CASTKAGRSYNEQFF TGTGCCAGTACCAAGGCGGGCCGCTCCTACAATGAGCAGTTCTTC
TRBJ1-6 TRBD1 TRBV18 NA CASSQQGGNSPLHF TGTGCCAGCTCACAACAGGGGGGGAATTCACCCCTCCACTTT
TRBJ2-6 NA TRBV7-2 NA CASSPGAPVLTF TGTGCCAGCAGCCCAGGGGCTCCCGTCCTGACTTTC
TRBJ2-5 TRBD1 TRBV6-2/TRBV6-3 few CASSYPGTGDWETQYF TGTGCCAGCAGTTACCCCGGGACAGGGGACTGGGAGACCCAGTACTTC
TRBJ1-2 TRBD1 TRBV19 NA CASSIDSRGASYGYTF TGTGCCAGTAGTATAGACTCCAGGGGGGCATCCTATGGCTACACCTTC
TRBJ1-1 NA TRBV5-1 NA CASSDTRVRGNTEAFF TGCGCCAGCAGCGATACAAGGGTCAGGGGGAACACTGAAGCTTTCTTT
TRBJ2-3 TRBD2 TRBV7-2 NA CASSLGSSGSGADTQYF TGTGCCAGCAGCTTAGGGTCTAGCGGGAGTGGTGCAGATACGCAGTATTTT
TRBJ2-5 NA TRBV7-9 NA CASSLVEGAETQYF TGTGCCAGCAGCTTAGTGGAAGGGGCAGAGACCCAGTACTTC
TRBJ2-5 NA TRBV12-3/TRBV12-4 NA CASSPDAETQYF TGTGCCAGCAGCCCCGACGCTGAGACCCAGTACTTC
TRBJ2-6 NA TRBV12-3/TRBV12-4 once CASRGTGANVLTF TGTGCCAGCAGGGGGACGGGGGCCAACGTCCTGACTTTC